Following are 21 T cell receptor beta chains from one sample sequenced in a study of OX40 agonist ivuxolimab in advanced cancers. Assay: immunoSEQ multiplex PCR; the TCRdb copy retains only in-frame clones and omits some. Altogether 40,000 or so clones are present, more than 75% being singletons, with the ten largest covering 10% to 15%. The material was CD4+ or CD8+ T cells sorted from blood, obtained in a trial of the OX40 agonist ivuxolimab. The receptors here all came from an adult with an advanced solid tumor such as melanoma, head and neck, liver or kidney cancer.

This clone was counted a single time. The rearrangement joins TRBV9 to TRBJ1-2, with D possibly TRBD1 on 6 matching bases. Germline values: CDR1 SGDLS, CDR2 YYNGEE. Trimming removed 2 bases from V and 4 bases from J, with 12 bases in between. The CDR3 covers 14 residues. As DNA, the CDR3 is TGTGCCAGCAGCGTCAGCGGGACAACCTATGGCTACACCTTC. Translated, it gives CASSVSGTTYGYTF.

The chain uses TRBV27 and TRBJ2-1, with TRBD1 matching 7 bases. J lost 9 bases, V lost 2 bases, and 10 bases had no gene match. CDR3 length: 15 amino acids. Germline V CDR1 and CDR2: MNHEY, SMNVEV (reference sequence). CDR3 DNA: TGTGCCAGCAGTTTAAAGCACAGGGGTTTCAGTGAGCAGTTCTTC. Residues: CASSLKHRGFSEQFF.

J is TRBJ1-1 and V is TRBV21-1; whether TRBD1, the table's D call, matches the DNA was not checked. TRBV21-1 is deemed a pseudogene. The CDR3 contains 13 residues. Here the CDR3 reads CASSKVEPPGAFF. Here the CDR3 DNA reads TGTGCCAGCAGCAAAGTAGAACCCCCAGGGGCTTTCTTT.

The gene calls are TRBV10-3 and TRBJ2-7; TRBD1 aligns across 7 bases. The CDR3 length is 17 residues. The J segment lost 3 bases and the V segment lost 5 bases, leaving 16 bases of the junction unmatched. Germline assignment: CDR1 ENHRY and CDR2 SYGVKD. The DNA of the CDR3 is TGTGCCATCAGTCTAACCGGGACAGACTTTCTCATCTACGAGCAGTACTTC. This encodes CAISLTGTDFLIYEQYF.

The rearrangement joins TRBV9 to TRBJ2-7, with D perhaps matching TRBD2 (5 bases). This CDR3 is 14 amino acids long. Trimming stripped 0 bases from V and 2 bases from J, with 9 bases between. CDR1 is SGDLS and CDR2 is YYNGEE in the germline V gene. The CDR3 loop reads CASSVGGITYEQYF. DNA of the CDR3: TGTGCCAGCAGCGTAGGAGGGATTACCTACGAGCAGTACTTC.

The CDR3 sequence: CASSLFGGLQETQYF. The CDR3 region has the DNA TGTGCCAGCAGTTTATTCGGCGGACTCCAAGAGACCCAGTACTTC. The chain uses TRBV27 and TRBJ2-5; tentatively, D is TRBD2 (5 bases). Germline V lookup: CDR1 MNHEY, CDR2 SMNVEV (reference sequence). The CDR3 has 15 amino acids. V lost 1 base, J lost 1 base, and 10 bases lay in between.

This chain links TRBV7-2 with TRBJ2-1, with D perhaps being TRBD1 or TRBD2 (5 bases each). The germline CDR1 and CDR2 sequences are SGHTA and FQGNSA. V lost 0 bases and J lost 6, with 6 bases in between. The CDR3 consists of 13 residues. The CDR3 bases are TGTGCCAGCAGCTTAGCTGGGGGCAATGAGCAGTTCTTC. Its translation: CASSLAGGNEQFF.

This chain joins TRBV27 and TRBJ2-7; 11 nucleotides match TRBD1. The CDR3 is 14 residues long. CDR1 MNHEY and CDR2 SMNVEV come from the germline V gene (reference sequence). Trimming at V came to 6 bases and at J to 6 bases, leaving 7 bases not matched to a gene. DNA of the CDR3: TGTGCCAGCAGCACCCGGACAGGGGGCCTCGAGCAGTACTTC. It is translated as CASSTRTGGLEQYF.

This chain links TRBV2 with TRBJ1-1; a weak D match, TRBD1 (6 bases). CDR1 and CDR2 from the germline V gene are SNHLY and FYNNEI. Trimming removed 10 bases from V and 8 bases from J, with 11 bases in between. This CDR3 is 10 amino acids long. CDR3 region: CATRRGEAFF. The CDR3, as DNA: TGTGCCACTCGAAGGGGGGAAGCTTTCTTT.

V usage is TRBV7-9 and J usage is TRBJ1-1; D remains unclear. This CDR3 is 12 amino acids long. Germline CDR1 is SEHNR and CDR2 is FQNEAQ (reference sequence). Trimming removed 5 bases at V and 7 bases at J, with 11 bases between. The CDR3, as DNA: TGTGCCAGCAGCCATGCACCGAATGAAGCTTTCTTT. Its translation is CASSHAPNEAFF.

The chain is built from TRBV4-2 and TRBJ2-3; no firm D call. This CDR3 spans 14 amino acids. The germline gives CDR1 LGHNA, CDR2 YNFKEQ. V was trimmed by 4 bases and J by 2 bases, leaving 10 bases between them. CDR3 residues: CASSPVGNTDTQYF. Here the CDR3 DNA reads TGTGCCAGCAGCCCTGTGGGCAACACAGATACGCAGTATTTT.

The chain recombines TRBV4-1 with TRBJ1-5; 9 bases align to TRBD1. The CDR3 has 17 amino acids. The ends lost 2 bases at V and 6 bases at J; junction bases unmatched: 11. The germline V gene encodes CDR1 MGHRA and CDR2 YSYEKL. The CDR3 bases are TGCGCCAGCAGCCAAAATCCCGGGACAGGGTTTGGTCAGCCCCAGCATTTT. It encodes CASSQNPGTGFGQPQHF.

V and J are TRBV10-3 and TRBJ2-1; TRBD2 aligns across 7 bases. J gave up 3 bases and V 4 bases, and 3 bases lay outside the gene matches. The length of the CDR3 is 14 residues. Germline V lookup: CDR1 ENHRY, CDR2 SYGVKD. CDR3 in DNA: TGTGCCATCAGTGGCGGACTAGTCTACAATGAGCAGTTCTTC. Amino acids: CAISGGLVYNEQFF.

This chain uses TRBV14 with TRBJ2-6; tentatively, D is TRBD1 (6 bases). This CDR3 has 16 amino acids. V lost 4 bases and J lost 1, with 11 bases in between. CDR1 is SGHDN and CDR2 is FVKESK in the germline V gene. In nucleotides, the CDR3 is TGTGCCAGCAGCCCCATAGGGGGTTCTGGGGCCAACGTCCTGACTTTC. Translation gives CASSPIGGSGANVLTF.

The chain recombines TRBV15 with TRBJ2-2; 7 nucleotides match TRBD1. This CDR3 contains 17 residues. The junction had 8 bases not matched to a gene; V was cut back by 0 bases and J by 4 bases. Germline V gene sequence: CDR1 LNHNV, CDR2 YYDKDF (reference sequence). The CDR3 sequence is CATSRDSGTAATGELFF. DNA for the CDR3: TGTGCCACCAGCAGAGATTCCGGGACAGCGGCCACCGGGGAGCTGTTTTTT.

The CDR3 DNA follows: TGTGCCAGCAGCGGGGACCACTACGAGCAGTACTTC. Its protein product is CASSGDHYEQYF. V usage is TRBV9 and J usage is TRBJ2-7, with D possibly called TRBD1 or TRBD2 (5 bases each). Germline CDR1 reads SGDLS; CDR2 reads YYNGEE. Trimming pared 3 bases from V and 3 bases from J, leaving 7 bases between. This CDR3 is built from 12 residues.

The CDR3 DNA is TGTGCCAGCAGCCAGAAGGCCCGAAGGATGTCAGAGACCCAGTACTTC. It is translated as CASSQKARRMSETQYF. The V and J genes are TRBV11-2 and TRBJ2-5; the D is unclear. The length of the CDR3 is 16 residues. The germline V gene has CDR1 SGHAT and CDR2 FQNNGV. V was pared by 5 bases and J by 4 bases, with 20 bases between.

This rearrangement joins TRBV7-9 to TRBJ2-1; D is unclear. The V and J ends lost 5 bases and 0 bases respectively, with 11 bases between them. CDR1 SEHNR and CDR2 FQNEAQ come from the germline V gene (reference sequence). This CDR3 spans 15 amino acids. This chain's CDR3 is CASSTIPSSYNEQFF. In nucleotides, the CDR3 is TGTGCCAGCAGCACAATCCCTAGCTCCTACAATGAGCAGTTCTTC.

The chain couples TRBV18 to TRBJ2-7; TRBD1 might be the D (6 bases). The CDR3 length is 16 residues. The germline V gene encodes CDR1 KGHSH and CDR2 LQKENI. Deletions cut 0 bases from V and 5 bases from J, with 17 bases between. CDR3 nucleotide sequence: TGTGCCAGCTCACCACCGATTTTGGGGGCGCGAAACGAGCAGTACTTC. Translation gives CASSPPILGARNEQYF.

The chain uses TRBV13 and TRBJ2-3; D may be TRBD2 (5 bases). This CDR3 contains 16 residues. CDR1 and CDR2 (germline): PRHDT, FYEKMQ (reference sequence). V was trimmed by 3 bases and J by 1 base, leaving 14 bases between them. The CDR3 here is CASSFPGWGGTDTQYF. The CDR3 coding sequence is TGTGCCAGCAGCTTCCCCGGGTGGGGAGGCACAGATACGCAGTATTTT.

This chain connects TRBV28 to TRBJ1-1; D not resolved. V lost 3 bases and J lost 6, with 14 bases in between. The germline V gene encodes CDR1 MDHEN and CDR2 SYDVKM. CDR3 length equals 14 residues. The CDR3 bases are TGTGCCAGCAGTTTGGCAGGAGCCTCCCCTGAAGCTTTCTTT. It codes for CASSLAGASPEAFF.